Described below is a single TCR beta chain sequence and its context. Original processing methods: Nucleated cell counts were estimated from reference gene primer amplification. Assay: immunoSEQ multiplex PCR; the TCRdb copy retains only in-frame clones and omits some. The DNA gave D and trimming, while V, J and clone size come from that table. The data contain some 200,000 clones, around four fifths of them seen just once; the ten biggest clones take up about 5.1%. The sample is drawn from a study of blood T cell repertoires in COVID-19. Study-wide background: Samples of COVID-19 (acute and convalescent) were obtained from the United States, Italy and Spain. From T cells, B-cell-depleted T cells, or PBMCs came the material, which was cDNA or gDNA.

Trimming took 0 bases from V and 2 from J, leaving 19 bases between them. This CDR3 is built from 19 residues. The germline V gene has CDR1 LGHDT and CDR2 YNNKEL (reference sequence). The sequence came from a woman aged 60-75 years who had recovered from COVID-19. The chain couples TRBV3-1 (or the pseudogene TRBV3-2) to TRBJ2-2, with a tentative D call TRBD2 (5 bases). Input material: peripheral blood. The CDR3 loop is CASSQDWFQSGINTGELFF. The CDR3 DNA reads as TGTGCCAGCAGCCAAGATTGGTTCCAGAGCGGTATTAACACCGGGGAGCTGTTTTTT.